The sequence of this T cell receptor (beta chain) was determined in a study of tissue T cells after allogeneic stem cell transplantation (dated by TCRdb to between 2022 and 2023). With respect to the entire study: When multiple samples of a tissue were available, H&E sections were reviewed by a pathologist, and samples with histologically apparent lymphocytes were prioritized for sequencing. The human part of the study was a prospective observational study with no blinding and no randomization. Using research autopsies of patients with and without GVHD, plus mouse models of GVHD, the study profiled TCR beta repertoires across many tissues. General findings and caveats noted by the study authors: A small and clinically heterogeneous patient cohort was studied, and sampling depth was acknowledged as a limitation. Which tissue TCRs were alloreactive or antigen-specific was not determined in the study, and some of the clones might have been host cells that persisted. Within patients, how anatomically similar the tissues were was a key factor in shaping TCR repertoire composition, regardless of disease or transplant status. Blood and spleen T cells captured only a limited portion of the TCR repertoire detected in tissues, in both patients and mice. Only a few T cell clones appeared in more than one patient, yet motif-based clustering showed tissue-specific repertoire signatures that were shared between patients. For the non-GVHD comparator patients, no blood samples were available.

This sample's time point label indicates: human tissue collected at research (rapid) autopsy. Three non-HCT comparator patients who had other cancers, at least five GI tract samples, and no known GI disease at death were chosen retrospectively. Autopsy tissues included GI sites from esophagus to rectum, liver, skin and lymphoid organs including spleen, after a median post-mortem interval of around 9.1 hours. Each autopsy specimen was bisected, with one portion flash-frozen in liquid nitrogen and the remainder formalin-fixed, and the outer muscle layers of GI specimens were removed. To extract genomic DNA from frozen tissues, either the Mag-Bind Blood & Tissue DNA HDQ 96 Kit on a Chemagic 360 or the DNeasy Blood & Tissue Kit was used. Because of concern about red blood cell contamination, extracted DNA underwent additional purification with the Genomic DNA Clean & Concentrator-25 kit. The method behind the library was the immunoSEQ multiplex PCR assay. TCRbeta CDR3 sequencing was performed at survey depth by Adaptive Biotechnologies, and CDR3 sequences, V/J genes, productive frequency and template counts were reported. TCR beta CDR3 regions were amplified from genomic DNA instead of RNA. From the authors' description of their analysis: Pairwise repertoire overlap between tissues was quantified with Jensen-Shannon divergence, where 1 means complete divergence and 0 identical. Tissues were clustered by single-linkage agglomerative hierarchical clustering of pairwise JSD values and displayed as dendrograms. GLIPH2 was run on all patient samples with simulation_depth 1000, kmer_min_depth 3, cdr3_length_cutoff 8, keeping groups with more than two unique CDR3s. A standardized tissue-overlap score was calculated by extrapolating Jaccard GLIPH-group overlap across patients to a standard repertoire size of 1000 clones. Linear mixed-effect models, with tissue included as a fixed effect and individual included as a random effect, were used to assess associations of diversity with clinical or experimental variables. TCRdb stores this immuneACCESS table with in-frame sequences only. Part of the clones is absent; in the studies checked, under half of the shortfall reflects unresolved V genes, and no reason is known for the rest. V and J calls and clone size are as listed in that table; D and trimming were resolved from the DNA. This sample gives about 10,000 clones in total; under 80% of them show up just once. Roughly a quarter of the sample comes from the top ten.

In this sample, this clone turned up a few times. Its binding antigen is unknown. Base qualities are not recorded, but no much larger clone differs from it by a single base. The sample consisted of tissue from the stomach, taken at autopsy. The origin of this receptor is a male donor at least 60 years old with lung cancer.

For the CDR3, the sequence is CATSDLGSGGQETQYF. In nucleotide form, the sequence is TGTGCCACCAGTGATTTGGGTAGCGGGGGTCAAGAGACCCAGTACTTC. The V and J genes are TRBV24-1 and TRBJ2-5, with TRBD2 matching 9 junction bases. From the cysteine up to the phenylalanine, the CDR3 has a length of 16 residues. Solely the CDR3 DNA is kept, with 48 bases framed from the first base. The germline V end is reduced by 0 bases and the J end by 2 bases; junction bases left unmatched: 3. According to the germline V gene, CDR1 reads KGHDR and CDR2 reads SFDVKD.